This T cell receptor (beta chain) comes out of a study of T cell responses to AZD1222 COVID-19 vaccine. Repertoires were generated with immunoSEQ multiplex PCR, while TCRdb's copy carries only in-frame clones and drops some. Among about 86,000 clones listed, roughly 86% were seen once. CDR1 is MNHNS, CDR2 SASEGT, per germline. This CDR3 is 14 amino acids long. The V end was cut by 3 bases, the J end by 3 bases, with 9 bases between. The receptor's source is an adult who received the AZD1222 COVID-19 vaccine. The gene calls are TRBV6-1 and TRBJ2-1, with D unresolved. The material sequenced was peripheral blood, taken 28 days after the second AZD1222 dose. CDR3 nucleotides: TGTGCCAGCAGTGAGTCCCCCATCTACAATGAGCAGTTCTTC. Its translation is CASSESPIYNEQFF.